The rows below give T cell receptor beta chains drawn from one sample of a study of vaccination effects on CD4 cells after COVID-19. TCRdb keeps only in-frame clones here, not all; method: immunoSEQ multiplex PCR. The sample has 20,000 to 30,000 clones, 73% seen once; the top ten hold 4.5% to 6.5%. Their antigen targets remain unknown. The sequencing used CD4+ T cells from PBMCs cultured with SARS-CoV-2 spike peptides, collected before COVID-19 vaccination. These receptors originate from a human donor who received a COVID-19 vaccine. Both conserved end residues are trimmed from each CDR3.

TRBV24-1	ATSGAEGGIGTDTQY
TRBV15	ATSRDGYGELF
TRBV6-2/TRBV6-3	ASSPKPWGQGLYEQY
TRBV6-5	ATRMDGPQH
TRBV7-2	ASSLTEYYGYT
TRBV4-1	ASSLRFGDWQY
TRBV6-4	ASSAQGRGYGYT
TRBV19	ASNRESTDTQY
TRBV5-1	ASSPGTGTGGSWEQF
TRBV9	ASSLGTGLSGNTIY
TRBV19	ASNPLLGTANTEAF
TRBV10-3	ATEDRGYEQY
TRBV6-4	ASSLDWQNTGELF
TRBV20-1	SASSRAGTEAF
TRBV19	ASSLSGQGAIRNQPQH
TRBV28	ASSSGSTEAF
TRBV28	ASSRTRYEQY
TRBV19	ASSYRFRPGNTIY
TRBV2	ASSNERPGGREKLF
TRBV30	AWISPDGYSTDTQY
TRBV2	ASRATSGRAADTQY
TRBV6-1	ASSDGLAGYEQY
TRBV11-2	ASSLAGTDTQY
TRBV11-2	ASSLEWTGAEAF
TRBV6-5	ASSYKGQGMTEAF
TRBV29-1	SVAGGNQPQH
TRBV6-5	ASRGTTSNYGYT
TRBV6-6	ASSYLAGTGDGYT
TRBV4-1	ASSHQTGASYEQY
TRBV5-1	ASSPRGGPGGYT
TRBV27	ASQTVQGLNTEAF
TRBV5-1	ASSPGTDHYNEQF
TRBV5-1	ASSFPGGINTGELF